The rows below give T cell receptor beta chains drawn from one sample of a study of siplizumab effects on memory and regulatory T cells. The protocol was immunoSEQ multiplex PCR, while the TCRdb copy is restricted to in-frame clones and leaves out a portion. This table has roughly 60,000 clones, just over 90% appearing once. Sequenced: CD8+ T cells sorted from blood. These receptors originate from a human donor in good health. The CDR3 runs from the conserved cysteine through the conserved F or W. D genes are given only for firm matches. Size is omitted from some rows. Given values are once, few, many or a class for expanded clones.

CDR3: CSSDSSLIYQETQYF
DNA: TGCAGCTCTGACTCGAGCTTAATATATCAAGAGACCCAGTACTTC
size: .
V: TRBV29-1
D: .
J: TRBJ2-5

CDR3: CASRYTDTQYF
DNA: TGCGCCAGCAGATACACAGATACGCAGTATTTT
size: .
V: TRBV23-1
D: .
J: TRBJ2-3

CDR3: CAAGRQGRIYEQYF
DNA: TGTGCCGCCGGTCGACAGGGAAGGATCTACGAGCAGTACTTC
size: .
V: TRBV30
D: TRBD1
J: TRBJ2-7

CDR3: CASSPVVAGHPNTGELFF
DNA: TGTGCCAGCAGCCCCGTGGTAGCGGGACACCCGAACACCGGGGAGCTGTTTTTT
size: .
V: TRBV28
D: TRBD2
J: TRBJ2-2

CDR3: CATSRDKGGNQPQHF
DNA: TGTGCCACCAGCAGAGATAAAGGGGGGAATCAGCCCCAGCATTTT
size: .
V: TRBV15
D: .
J: TRBJ1-5

CDR3: CATTPTDTGELFF
DNA: TGTGCCACCACCCCGACAGACACCGGGGAGCTGTTTTTT
size: .
V: TRBV15
D: .
J: TRBJ2-2

CDR3: CASSDGAYEQYF
DNA: TGTGCCAGCAGTGACGGAGCCTACGAGCAGTACTTC
size: .
V: TRBV6-1
D: .
J: TRBJ2-7

CDR3: CASSRGQSHEKLFF
DNA: TGTGCCAGCAGCCGGGGGCAGAGTCATGAAAAACTGTTTTTT
size: .
V: TRBV13
D: .
J: TRBJ1-4

CDR3: CASSQEGSGPRFF
DNA: TGTGCCAGCAGCCAAGAGGGTAGCGGACCACGGTTCTTC
size: .
V: TRBV4-2
D: .
J: TRBJ2-1

CDR3: CASSWVVGKNSYEQYF
DNA: TGTGCCAGCAGCTGGGTTGTGGGGAAAAATTCCTACGAGCAGTACTTC
size: .
V: TRBV7-9
D: .
J: TRBJ2-7

CDR3: CASSSYQGQETQYF
DNA: TGTGCCAGCAGCTCATACCAGGGCCAAGAGACCCAGTACTTC
size: .
V: TRBV11-3
D: .
J: TRBJ2-5

CDR3: CASSLVDVGEQYF
DNA: TGTGCCAGCAGCTTAGTAGATGTCGGCGAGCAGTACTTC
size: .
V: TRBV7-9
D: .
J: TRBJ2-7

CDR3: CASSELGGSSYNEQFF
DNA: TGTGCCAGCAGTGAATTGGGGGGAAGCTCCTACAATGAGCAGTTCTTC
size: .
V: TRBV6-1
D: .
J: TRBJ2-1

CDR3: CASSKTSSSYNEQFF
DNA: TGTGCCAGCAGCAAGACTAGCTCATCCTACAATGAGCAGTTCTTC
size: .
V: TRBV7-3
D: TRBD2
J: TRBJ2-1

CDR3: CASSLTGVGTGELFF
DNA: TGTGCCAGCAGTTTAACAGGGGTAGGGACCGGGGAGCTGTTTTTT
size: .
V: TRBV6-5
D: TRBD1
J: TRBJ2-2

CDR3: CAWSVGAKANTIYF
DNA: TGTGCCTGGAGTGTAGGGGCAAAAGCGAACACCATATATTTT
size: .
V: TRBV30
D: .
J: TRBJ1-3

CDR3: CAISESGSSNEQFF
DNA: TGTGCCATCAGTGAAAGCGGGAGTTCCAATGAGCAGTTCTTC
size: .
V: TRBV10-3
D: TRBD2
J: TRBJ2-1

CDR3: CASSSQGAGHNEQFF
DNA: TGCGCCAGCAGCTCTCAGGGGGCCGGACACAATGAGCAGTTCTTC
size: .
V: TRBV4-1
D: TRBD1
J: TRBJ2-1

CDR3: CASSLRGASSYEQYF
DNA: TGTGCCAGCAGTTTACGGGGGGCAAGCTCCTACGAGCAGTACTTC
size: .
V: TRBV27
D: .
J: TRBJ2-7

CDR3: CASSLSRTEAFF
DNA: TGTGCCAGCAGTCTAAGTCGGACTGAAGCTTTCTTT
size: .
V: TRBV28
D: .
J: TRBJ1-1

CDR3: CASSPHRAGPVLYF
DNA: TGTGCCAGCAGTCCCCACAGGGCAGGGCCCGTACTGTACTTC
size: .
V: TRBV27
D: .
J: TRBJ2-5

CDR3: CASSLASGRLNEQFF
DNA: TGTGCCAGCAGCTTAGCTAGCGGGAGGCTCAATGAGCAGTTCTTC
size: .
V: TRBV7-9
D: TRBD2
J: TRBJ2-1

CDR3: CASSYLQGAGETQYF
DNA: TGTGCCAGCAGTTATCTTCAGGGGGCGGGGGAGACCCAGTACTTC
size: .
V: TRBV6-6
D: TRBD1
J: TRBJ2-5

CDR3: CASSVDGGSSYNEQFF
DNA: TGTGCCAGCAGCGTAGATGGCGGGAGCTCCTACAATGAGCAGTTCTTC
size: .
V: TRBV9
D: TRBD2
J: TRBJ2-1

CDR3: CASSWAKAGLNEQYF
DNA: TGCGCCAGCAGCTGGGCCAAGGCGGGATTAAACGAGCAGTACTTC
size: .
V: TRBV5-1
D: .
J: TRBJ2-7

CDR3: CASSSSGSGANVLTF
DNA: TGTGCCAGCAGCTCATCGGGCTCTGGGGCCAACGTCCTGACTTTC
size: .
V: TRBV7-9
D: .
J: TRBJ2-6

CDR3: CASSQGSGTSGNSYEQYF
DNA: TGTGCCAGCAGCCAAGGATCAGGGACTAGCGGGAACTCCTACGAGCAGTACTTC
size: .
V: TRBV4-2
D: TRBD2
J: TRBJ2-7

CDR3: CSVDREPNEQFF
DNA: TGCAGCGTCGACAGGGAGCCCAATGAGCAGTTCTTC
size: .
V: TRBV29-1
D: TRBD1
J: TRBJ2-1

CDR3: CASSLRSIYEQYF
DNA: TGTGCCAGCAGTTTAAGGAGTATCTACGAGCAGTACTTC
size: .
V: TRBV27
D: .
J: TRBJ2-7

CDR3: CASNAGVSYEQYF
DNA: TGTGCCAGCAACGCAGGGGTATCCTACGAGCAGTACTTC
size: .
V: TRBV6-1
D: .
J: TRBJ2-7

CDR3: CASSPLGREGEQFF
DNA: TGTGCTAGCAGTCCGCTGGGGAGGGAGGGTGAGCAGTTCTTC
size: .
V: TRBV7-4
D: TRBD2
J: TRBJ2-1

CDR3: CASSEHIELNTEAFF
DNA: TGTGCCAGCAGTGAGCACATAGAGTTGAACACTGAAGCTTTCTTT
size: .
V: TRBV27
D: .
J: TRBJ1-1

CDR3: CASSFGSSYNEQFF
DNA: TGTGCCAGCAGCTTCGGGAGCTCCTACAATGAGCAGTTCTTC
size: .
V: TRBV11-3
D: .
J: TRBJ2-1

CDR3: CASSLAGTFSYEQYF
DNA: TGTGCCAGCAGCTTGGCCGGGACATTCTCCTACGAGCAGTACTTC
size: .
V: TRBV5-4
D: .
J: TRBJ2-7

CDR3: CASSLKSRDEQFF
DNA: TGTGCCAGCAGCTTAAAGAGCAGGGATGAGCAGTTCTTC
size: many
V: TRBV7-9
D: .
J: TRBJ2-1

CDR3: CASSFELRGLNEQFF
DNA: TGTGCCAGCAGCTTCGAACTCAGGGGATTGAATGAGCAGTTCTTC
size: once
V: TRBV5-6
D: .
J: TRBJ2-1

CDR3: CASSEALRGREDEQFF
DNA: TGTGCCAGCAGTGAAGCGCTTCGGGGCAGGGAGGATGAGCAGTTCTTC
size: .
V: TRBV2
D: .
J: TRBJ2-1

CDR3: CASSHGTSGRTGTDTQYF
DNA: TGTGCCAGCAGCCACGGGACTAGCGGGAGGACCGGCACAGATACGCAGTATTTT
size: .
V: TRBV7-3
D: TRBD2
J: TRBJ2-3

CDR3: CASRTTGPHGYTF
DNA: TGTGCCAGCCGTACGACAGGGCCCCATGGCTACACCTTC
size: .
V: TRBV2
D: TRBD1
J: TRBJ1-2

CDR3: CASSVDGSKRDIQYF
DNA: TGTGCCAGCAGCGTAGACGGGAGTAAAAGGGACATTCAGTACTTC
size: .
V: TRBV9
D: .
J: TRBJ2-4

CDR3: CASSPQDGTSYGYTF
DNA: TGTGCCAGCAGCCCCCAGGACGGCACCAGCTATGGCTACACCTTC
size: .
V: TRBV7-6
D: .
J: TRBJ1-2

CDR3: CASSSGLAGTYEQYF
DNA: TGTGCCAGCAGTTCGGGACTAGCGGGGACCTACGAGCAGTACTTC
size: .
V: TRBV27
D: TRBD2
J: TRBJ2-7

CDR3: CASSLTLGGGRTGELFF
DNA: TGTGCCAGCAGCTTAACCTTAGGAGGGGGCCGGACCGGGGAGCTGTTTTTT
size: .
V: TRBV7-3
D: .
J: TRBJ2-2

CDR3: CASSVGPSSYEQYF
DNA: TGTGCCAGCAGCGTAGGACCATCTTCCTACGAGCAGTACTTC
size: .
V: TRBV9
D: .
J: TRBJ2-7